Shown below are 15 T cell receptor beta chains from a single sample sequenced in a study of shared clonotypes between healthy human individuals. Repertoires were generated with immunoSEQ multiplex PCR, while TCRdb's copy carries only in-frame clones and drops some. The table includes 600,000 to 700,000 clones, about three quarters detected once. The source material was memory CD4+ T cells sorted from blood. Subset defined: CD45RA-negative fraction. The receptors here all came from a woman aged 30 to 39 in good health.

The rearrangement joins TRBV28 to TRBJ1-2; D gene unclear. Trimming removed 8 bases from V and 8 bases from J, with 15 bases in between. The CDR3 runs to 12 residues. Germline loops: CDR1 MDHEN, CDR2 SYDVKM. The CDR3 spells CASAVLDRGYTF. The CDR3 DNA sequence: TGTGCCAGCGCGGTATTGGATAGGGGCTACACCTTC.

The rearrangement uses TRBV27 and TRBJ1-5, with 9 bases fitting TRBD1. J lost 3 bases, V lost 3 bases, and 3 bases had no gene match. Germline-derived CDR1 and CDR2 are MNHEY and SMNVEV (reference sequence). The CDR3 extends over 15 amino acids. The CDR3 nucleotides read TGTGCCAGCAGTTTGAGGACAGGGGACAATCAGCCCCAGCATTTT. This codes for CASSLRTGDNQPQHF.

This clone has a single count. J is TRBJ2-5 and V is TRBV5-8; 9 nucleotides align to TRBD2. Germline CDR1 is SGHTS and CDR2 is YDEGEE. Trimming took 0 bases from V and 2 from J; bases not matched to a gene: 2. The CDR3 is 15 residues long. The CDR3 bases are TGTGCCAGCAGCTTGGGTAGCGGGAGACAAGAGACCCAGTACTTC. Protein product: CASSLGSGRQETQYF.

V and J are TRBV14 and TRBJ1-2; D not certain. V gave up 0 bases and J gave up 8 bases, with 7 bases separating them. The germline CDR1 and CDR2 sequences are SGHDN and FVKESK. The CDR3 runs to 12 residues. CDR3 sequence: CASSQDWRGYTF. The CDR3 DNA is TGTGCCAGCAGCCAAGATTGGCGGGGCTACACCTTC.

In DNA form, the CDR3 reads TGCGCCAGCAGCTTGGACTGGGAGGGTGAAGCTTTCTTT. Protein: CASSLDWEGEAFF. This rearrangement joins TRBV5-1 to TRBJ1-1; D call uncertain. The germline V gene has CDR1 SGHRS and CDR2 YFSETQ. This CDR3 region has 13 residues. The germline V and J ends were trimmed by 0 bases and 7 bases, with 10 bases remaining between them.

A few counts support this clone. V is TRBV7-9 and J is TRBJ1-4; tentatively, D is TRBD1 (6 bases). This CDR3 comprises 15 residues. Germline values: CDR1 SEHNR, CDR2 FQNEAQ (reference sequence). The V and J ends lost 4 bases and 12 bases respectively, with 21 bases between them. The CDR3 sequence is CASSYQGQGAEELFF. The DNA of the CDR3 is TGTGCCAGCAGCTACCAGGGGCAGGGCGCGGAAGAACTGTTTTTT.

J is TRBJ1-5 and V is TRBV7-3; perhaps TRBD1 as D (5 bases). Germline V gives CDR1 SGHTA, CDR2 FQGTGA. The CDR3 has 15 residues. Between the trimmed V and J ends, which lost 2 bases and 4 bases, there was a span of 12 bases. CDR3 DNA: TGTGCCAGCAGCTTATCCCGACAGTCGAATCAGCCCCAGCATTTT. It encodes CASSLSRQSNQPQHF.

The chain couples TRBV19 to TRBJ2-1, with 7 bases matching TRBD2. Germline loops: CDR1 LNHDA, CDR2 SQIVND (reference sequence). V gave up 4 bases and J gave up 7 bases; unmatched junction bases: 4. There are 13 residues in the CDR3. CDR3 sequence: CASSKAGVNEQFF. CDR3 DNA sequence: TGTGCCAGTAGTAAGGCGGGAGTGAATGAGCAGTTCTTC.

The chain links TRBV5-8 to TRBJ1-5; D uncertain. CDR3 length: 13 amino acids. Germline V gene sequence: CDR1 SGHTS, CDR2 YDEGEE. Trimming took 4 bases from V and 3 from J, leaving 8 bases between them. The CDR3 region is CASSAQINQPQHF. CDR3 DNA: TGTGCCAGCAGCGCCCAGATCAATCAGCCCCAGCATTTT.

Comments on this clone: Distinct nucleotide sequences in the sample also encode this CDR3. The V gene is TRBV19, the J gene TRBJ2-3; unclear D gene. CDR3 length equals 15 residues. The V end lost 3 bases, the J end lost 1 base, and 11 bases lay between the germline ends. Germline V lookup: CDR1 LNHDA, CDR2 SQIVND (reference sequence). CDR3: CASSISLAGTDTQYF. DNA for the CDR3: TGTGCCAGTAGTATTTCCCTGGCCGGCACAGATACGCAGTATTTT. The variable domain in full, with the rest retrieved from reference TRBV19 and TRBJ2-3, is DGGITQSPKYLFRKEGQNVTLSCEQNLNHDAMYWYRQDPGQGLRLIYYSQIVNDFQKGDIAEGYSVSREKKESFPLTVTSAQKNPTAFYLCASSISLAGTDTQYFGPGTRLTVL.

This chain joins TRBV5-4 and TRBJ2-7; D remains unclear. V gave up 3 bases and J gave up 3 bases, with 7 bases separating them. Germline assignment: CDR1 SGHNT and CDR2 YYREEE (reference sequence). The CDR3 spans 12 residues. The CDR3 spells CASSSYSYEQYF. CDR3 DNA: TGTGCCAGCAGCTCCTATAGCTACGAGCAGTACTTC.

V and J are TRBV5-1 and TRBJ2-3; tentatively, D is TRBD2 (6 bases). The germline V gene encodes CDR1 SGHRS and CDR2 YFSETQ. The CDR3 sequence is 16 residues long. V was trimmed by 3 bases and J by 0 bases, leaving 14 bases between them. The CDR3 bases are TGCGCCAGCAGCTCCCCGGTTAGCGGTAGCACAGATACGCAGTATTTT. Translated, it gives CASSSPVSGSTDTQYF. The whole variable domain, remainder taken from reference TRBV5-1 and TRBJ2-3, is KAGVTQTPRYLIKTRGQQVTLSCSPISGHRSVSWYQQTPGQGLQFLFEYFSETQRNKGNFPGRFSGRQFSNSRSEMNVSTLELGDSALYLCASSSPVSGSTDTQYFGPGTRLTVL.

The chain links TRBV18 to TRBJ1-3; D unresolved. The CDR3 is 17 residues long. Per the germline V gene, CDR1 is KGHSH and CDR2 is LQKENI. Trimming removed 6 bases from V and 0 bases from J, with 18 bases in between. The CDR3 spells CASSPDLDRISGNTIYF. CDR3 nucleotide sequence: TGTGCCAGCTCGCCAGACTTAGACCGGATCTCTGGAAACACCATATATTTT.

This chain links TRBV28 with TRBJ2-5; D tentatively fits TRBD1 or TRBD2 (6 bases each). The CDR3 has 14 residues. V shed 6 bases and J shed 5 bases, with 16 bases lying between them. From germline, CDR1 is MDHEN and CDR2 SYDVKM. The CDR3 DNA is TGTGCCAGCAGCTCCGCCGGGGGCGCGGAGACCCAGTACTTC. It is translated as CASSSAGGAETQYF.

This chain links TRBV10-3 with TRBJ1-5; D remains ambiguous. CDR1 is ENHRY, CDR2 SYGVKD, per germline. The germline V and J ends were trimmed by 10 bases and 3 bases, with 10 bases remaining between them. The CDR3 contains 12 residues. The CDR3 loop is CATGTHNQPQHF. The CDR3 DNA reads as TGTGCCACCGGAACCCACAATCAGCCCCAGCATTTT.